This T cell receptor (beta chain) was profiled in a study of cytomegalovirus exposure and HLA in healthy donors. CDR3 length: 18 amino acids. The V end lost 0 bases, the J end lost 0 bases, and 17 bases lay between the germline ends. The germline gives CDR1 SNHLY, CDR2 FYNNEI. On this clone: What it binds is not known.

Broader study findings: Immune exposure information comprised only CMV serostatus. Trimming of TCR beta V- and J-genes showed a link, identified in a later analysis, to a missense DCLRE1C variant. Sequencing likely generated an artifact that appeared as a cluster of highly shared sequence variants.

Primers included in the PCR were 60 Vbeta and 13 Jbeta primers. Assay used: immunoSEQ multiplex PCR; TCRdb lists only in-frame clones, some missing. The data contain 150,000 to 200,000 clones, 80% of them seen just once; the ten biggest clones take up about 9.7%. Sequencing was performed on PBMCs. This sequence was found in a man aged 18 to 30 in good health and CMV-seropositive. V and J are TRBV2 and TRBJ1-1, with D possibly TRBD1 on 5 matching bases. As DNA, the CDR3 is TGTGCCAGCAGTGAAGCGCTCGTGGGGGGACGGATGAACACTGAAGCTTTCTTT. This gives the protein CASSEALVGGRMNTEAFF.